The 30 T cell receptor beta chains below all came from one sample that was sequenced in a study of chemoradiotherapy in HPV16-positive cancers. Profiled with immunoSEQ multiplex PCR; TCRdb holds only in-frame clones, not every one. The repertoire has 4,000 to 5,000 clones, around 78% of them found once; the top ten carry approximately 4.3%. Material: tumor tissue, obtained from a patient who underwent chemoradiotherapy. These receptors originate from a human donor with HPV-associated anogenital cancer.

CDR3 protein: CATSWTGGNEQFF. In nucleotides, the CDR3 is TGTGCCACTTCCTGGACAGGGGGTAATGAGCAGTTCTTC. J is TRBJ2-1 and V is TRBV27; 10 nucleotides match TRBD1. V lost 10 bases and J lost 7; bases outside the gene matches: 7. The CDR3 totals 13 residues. Germline lookup yields CDR1 MNHEY and CDR2 SMNVEV (reference sequence).

The gene calls are TRBV12-5 and TRBJ2-1; 10 nucleotides line up with TRBD1. This CDR3 has 15 amino acids. After removal of 2 bases from V and 5 bases from J, the junction contained 3 bases not matched to a gene. Per germline, CDR1 LGHNT and CDR2 FRNRAP. For the CDR3, the DNA is TGTGCTAGTGGTTTGCCGGGGACAGGGGACAATGAGCAGTTCTTC. As protein: CASGLPGTGDNEQFF.

This clone occurred once. The rearrangement uses TRBV4-2 and TRBJ2-3; D is perhaps TRBD1 or TRBD2 (6 bases each). Germline values: CDR1 LGHNA, CDR2 YNFKEQ. The CDR3 is 16 residues long. Trimming pared 5 bases from V and 5 bases from J, leaving 20 bases between. For the CDR3, the DNA is TGTGCCAGCAGCTCGAGCCGAGAGGGGGAGGTAGATACGCAGTATTTT. Amino acids: CASSSSREGEVDTQYF.

This rearrangement joins TRBV9 to TRBJ2-7; no definite D call. The CDR3 runs 15 residues. CDR1 is SGDLS and CDR2 is YYNGEE in the germline V gene. V lost 4 bases and J 3 bases, leaving 17 bases between the germline ends. The CDR3 bases are TGTGCCAGCAGCACCCACTGGACGGCGAACTACGAGCAGTACTTC. Amino acid sequence: CASSTHWTANYEQYF.

The chain joins TRBV9 to TRBJ2-3; D perhaps matches TRBD2 (7 bases). V lost 4 bases and J lost 0, with 9 bases in between. This CDR3 has 14 amino acids. Germline values: CDR1 SGDLS, CDR2 YYNGEE. CDR3 amino acids: CASSKGGSTDTQYF. Written as DNA, the CDR3 is TGTGCCAGCAGCAAGGGGGGGAGCACAGATACGCAGTATTTT.

This clone showed up just a few times. The chain links TRBV9 to TRBJ2-3; the D gene is possibly TRBD1 (5 bases). V was cut by 2 bases and J by 5 bases, with 18 bases left in between. The CDR3 runs to 16 residues. Germline loops: CDR1 SGDLS, CDR2 YYNGEE. The CDR3 here is CASSVPPVPGRDTQYF. The DNA for the CDR3 is TGTGCCAGCAGCGTTCCGCCCGTACCAGGGCGAGATACGCAGTATTTT.

The chain has TRBV19 and TRBJ2-7; D perhaps matches TRBD1 (6 bases). The CDR3 spans 15 residues. The V gene lost 5 bases and the J gene lost 3 bases, with 17 bases spanning the gap. Germline assignment: CDR1 LNHDA and CDR2 SQIVND (reference sequence). DNA of the CDR3: TGTGCCAGTAGTCCCGGGACCGGGACATTCTACGAGCAGTACTTC. Translating it yields CASSPGTGTFYEQYF.

The gene calls are TRBV4-2 and TRBJ2-1; tentatively, D is TRBD2 (6 bases). The CDR3 contains 16 residues. Trimming took off 3 bases at V and 10 bases at J, with 22 bases between the two ends. CDR1 is LGHNA and CDR2 is YNFKEQ in the germline V gene. The CDR3 nucleotides are TGTGCCAGCAGCCAGCCCTTAAAGGCGGGCCGGGGGGAGCAGTTCTTC. Its translation: CASSQPLKAGRGEQFF.

J is TRBJ2-5 and V is TRBV7-2; no firm D call. CDR1 and CDR2 (germline): SGHTA, FQGNSA. The CDR3 runs to 11 residues. V was cut by 5 bases and J by 2 bases, with 3 bases left in between. CDR3 nucleotides: TGTGCCAGCAGCCCACAAGAGACCCAGTACTTC. It encodes CASSPQETQYF.

The chain uses TRBV30 and TRBJ1-5; 7 positions agree with TRBD1. The CDR3 extends over 13 amino acids. J lost 5 bases, V lost 4 bases, and 5 bases had no gene match. Germline CDR1 GTSNPN, CDR2 SVGIG (reference sequence). The CDR3 is CAWTRQGDQPQHF. The CDR3 bases are TGTGCCTGGACCAGACAGGGCGATCAGCCCCAGCATTTT.

The CDR3 spells CASSQDRIGEQFF. CDR3 bases: TGCGCCAGCAGCCAAGATCGGATAGGTGAGCAGTTCTTC. J is TRBJ2-1 and V is TRBV4-3; unclear D gene. Trimming pared 0 bases from V and 9 bases from J, leaving 9 bases between. Germline CDR1 reads LGHNA; CDR2 reads YSLEER. The CDR3 contains 13 residues.

The gene calls are TRBV27 and TRBJ2-5; the D is unclear. V shed 0 bases and J shed 13 bases, with 21 bases lying between them. Per germline, CDR1 MNHEY and CDR2 SMNVEV (reference sequence). CDR3 size: 15 residues. CDR3 in DNA: TGTGCCAGCAGTTTATCGAAATTAAGTAGGGCCCCTCCGTACTTC. Translated: CASSLSKLSRAPPYF.

This chain connects TRBV29-1 to TRBJ2-3; the match to TRBD2 covers 10 bases. The CDR3 is 13 residues long. Per the germline V gene, CDR1 is SQVTM and CDR2 is ANQGSEA. V lost 4 bases, J lost 5 bases, and 3 bases stayed unmatched. CDR3 bases: TGCAGCGTTGTTAGCGGGGGGATAGATACGCAGTATTTT. This translates into CSVVSGGIDTQYF.

V usage is TRBV23-1 and J usage is TRBJ1-1; D might be TRBD1 (5 bases). TRBV23-1 is an ORF for which the function is uncertain. The CDR3 spans 16 residues. The V end was cut by 6 bases, the J end by 4 bases, with 21 bases between. Here the CDR3 reads CASSHTGPPGGTEAFF. Here the CDR3 DNA reads TGCGCCAGCAGCCACACAGGCCCCCCGGGGGGCACTGAAGCTTTCTTT.

The chain is built from TRBV2 and TRBJ1-2; 9 nucleotides agree with TRBD1. CDR1 and CDR2 from the germline V gene are SNHLY and FYNNEI. Losses at the gene ends were 6 bases for V and 0 bases for J; bases not matched to a gene: 11. The CDR3 contains 17 residues. CDR3 region: CASRRLDGTGTNYGYTF. The CDR3 region has the DNA TGTGCCAGCAGACGTCTAGATGGGACAGGGACTAACTATGGCTACACCTTC.

The CDR3 region is CASLLDVATNEKLFF. DNA of the CDR3: TGTGCCAGCCTCCTGGACGTTGCAACTAATGAAAAACTGTTTTTT. The chain couples TRBV2 to TRBJ1-4; no clear D. The CDR3 totals 15 residues. Trimming removed 8 bases at V and 0 bases at J, with 13 bases between. Germline V gene lookup returns CDR1 SNHLY and CDR2 FYNNEI.

CDR3 protein: CASSLSNEQFF. The CDR3, as DNA: TGTGCCAGCAGCTTGTCGAATGAGCAGTTCTTC. The chain joins TRBV7-9 to TRBJ2-1; D uncertain. Looked up from germline, CDR1 is SEHNR and CDR2 is FQNEAQ (reference sequence). V was pared by 3 bases and J by 7 bases, with 4 bases between. The CDR3 is 11 amino acids.

The chain recombines TRBV12-5 with TRBJ2-3; no clear D gene. Germline CDR1 is LGHNT and CDR2 is FRNRAP. V dropped 2 bases and J dropped 6 bases, with 12 bases sitting between them. CDR3 length: 14 amino acids. The CDR3 DNA reads as TGTGCTAGTGGTTTGATGTCGCCGGTGGATACGCAGTATTTT. Encoded protein: CASGLMSPVDTQYF.

CDR3 region: CASYAVSSYEQYF. Written as DNA, the CDR3 is TGTGCCAGCTACGCGGTGAGCTCCTACGAGCAGTACTTC. V usage is TRBV18 and J usage is TRBJ2-7; no firm D call. Trimming removed 7 bases at V and 0 bases at J, with 10 bases between. The germline CDR1 and CDR2 sequences are KGHSH and LQKENI. The CDR3 totals 13 residues.

The genes are TRBV18 and TRBJ1-2, with a tentative D call TRBD1 (6 bases). Trimming stripped 4 bases from V and 3 bases from J, with 9 bases between. The CDR3 is 13 residues long. Germline assignment: CDR1 KGHSH and CDR2 LQKENI. CDR3 nucleotide sequence: TGTGCCAGCTCACGGACAGAGGACTATGGCTACACCTTC. It codes for CASSRTEDYGYTF.

The CDR3, as DNA: TGTGCCATCAGTGCGGGCGGAATGAACACTGAAGCTTTCTTT. It codes for CAISAGGMNTEAFF. V and J are TRBV10-3 and TRBJ1-1; D remains ambiguous. Between the trimmed V and J ends, which lost 4 bases and 0 bases, there was a span of 9 bases. Germline CDR1 is ENHRY and CDR2 is SYGVKD. This CDR3 is 14 amino acids long.

This clone was observed a few times. The V gene is TRBV6-1, the J gene TRBJ2-7; 12 bases fit TRBD2. The CDR3 contains 14 residues. After removal of 6 bases from V and 2 bases from J, the junction contained 2 bases not matched to a gene. The germline gives CDR1 MNHNS, CDR2 SASEGT. This CDR3 is CASRRTSGTYEQYF. The CDR3 region has the DNA TGTGCCAGCAGACGGACTAGCGGGACCTACGAGCAGTACTTC.

The chain has TRBV7-9 and TRBJ2-1, with 9 nucleotides matching TRBD1. V lost 3 bases, J lost 2 bases, and 2 bases stayed unmatched. Per the germline V gene, CDR1 is SEHNR and CDR2 is FQNEAQ (reference sequence). CDR3 length: 15 residues. The CDR3 region is CASSLGQGTYNEQFF. In DNA form, the CDR3 reads TGTGCCAGCAGCTTGGGACAGGGAACCTACAATGAGCAGTTCTTC.

The chain joins TRBV18 to TRBJ1-6; no definite D call. V shed 6 bases and J shed 0 bases, with 12 bases lying between them. Germline lookup yields CDR1 KGHSH and CDR2 LQKENI. The CDR3 is 16 amino acids. DNA for the CDR3: TGTGCCAGCTCGTACACGGCAGACTCCTATAATTCACCCCTCCACTTT. Encoded protein: CASSYTADSYNSPLHF.

This sequence joins TRBV11-1 and TRBJ2-5, with 8 nucleotides matching TRBD1. V lost 5 bases and J lost 0; bases outside the gene matches: 5. The V gene's germline CDR1 is SGHAT and CDR2 FQDESV (reference sequence). The CDR3 sequence is 15 residues long. In DNA, the CDR3 is TGTGCCAGCAGCCACGGGACAGGAGACCAAGAGACCCAGTACTTC. Translation gives CASSHGTGDQETQYF.

Only one count was recorded for this clone. This chain connects TRBV19 to TRBJ1-5; maybe TRBD1 (6 bases). The ends were cut back, 4 bases at V and 2 bases at J, with 6 bases in the middle. Germline assignment: CDR1 LNHDA and CDR2 SQIVND (reference sequence). The CDR3 sequence is 13 residues long. CDR3: CASSRQGNQPQHF. CDR3 sequence (DNA): TGTGCCAGTAGTAGACAGGGCAATCAGCCCCAGCATTTT.

The chain carries TRBV30 and TRBJ2-7; 9 bases are shared with TRBD1. V shed 2 bases, J shed 5 bases, and the junction held 7 bases outside the gene matches. In germline, CDR1 is GTSNPN, CDR2 SVGIG (reference sequence). The CDR3 runs to 14 residues. The CDR3 nucleotides are TGTGCCTGGAGTTACGGGACAGGGTGGGACGAGCAGTACTTC. As protein: CAWSYGTGWDEQYF. Combining the CDR3 with reference TRBV30 and TRBJ2-7 gives the whole variable domain SQTIHQWPATLVQPVGSPLSLECTVEGTSNPNLYWYRQAAGRGLQLLFYSVGIGQISSEVPQNLSASRPQDRQFILSSKKLLLSDSGFYLCAWSYGTGWDEQYFGPGTRLTVT.

This clone was observed a handful of times. The chain combines TRBV29-1 with TRBJ1-2, with no clear D. This CDR3 has 13 amino acids. V shed 6 bases and J shed 4 bases, with 15 bases lying between them. Germline V gene lookup returns CDR1 SQVTM and CDR2 ANQGSEA. CDR3 in amino acids: CSVVWADGYGYTF. CDR3 bases: TGCAGCGTCGTCTGGGCGGATGGCTATGGCTACACCTTC.

A single count supports this clone. The rearrangement joins TRBV7-9 to TRBJ2-3; TRBD2 might be the D (5 bases). The CDR3 covers 14 residues. CDR1 SEHNR and CDR2 FQNEAQ come from the germline V gene (reference sequence). V shed 4 bases and J shed 2 bases, with 10 bases lying between them. CDR3 amino acids: CASSWETITDTQYF. For the CDR3, the DNA is TGTGCCAGCAGCTGGGAGACGATCACAGATACGCAGTATTTT.

This sequence joins TRBV11-3 and TRBJ2-2; D remains unclear. The length of the CDR3 is 14 residues. CDR1 is SGHNT and CDR2 is YENEEA in the germline V gene. Trimming took off 1 base at V and 4 bases at J, with 7 bases between the two ends. The CDR3 here is CASSLVSSTGELFF. In DNA, the CDR3 is TGTGCCAGCAGCTTAGTATCCAGCACCGGGGAGCTGTTTTTT.